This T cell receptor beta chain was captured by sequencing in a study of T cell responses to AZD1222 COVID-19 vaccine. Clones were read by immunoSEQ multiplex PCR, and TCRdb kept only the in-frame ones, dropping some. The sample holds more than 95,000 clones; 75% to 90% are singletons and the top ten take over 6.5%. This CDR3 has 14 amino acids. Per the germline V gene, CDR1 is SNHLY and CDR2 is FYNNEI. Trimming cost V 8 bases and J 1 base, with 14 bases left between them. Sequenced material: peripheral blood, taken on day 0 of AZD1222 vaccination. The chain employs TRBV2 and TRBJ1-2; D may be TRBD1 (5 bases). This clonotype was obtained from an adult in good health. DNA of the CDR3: TGTGCCAGCGGGTCGGGACCTCTTAACTATGGCTACACCTTC. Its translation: CASGSGPLNYGYTF.